This entry describes one T cell receptor beta chain. Its antigen has not been determined. Nothing much larger sits one base from this clone, and base qualities are not available. The data originate from a study of cytomegalovirus exposure and HLA in healthy donors (dated by TCRdb to the late 2010s). Notes on the research overall: According to an earlier analysis of around 600 of the donors, about 170 million T cells yielded 95 million to 140 million unique TCR beta sequences and approximately 280 Gb of sequence data. Of the roughly 400 genotyped donors, 75% to 85% were placed in the genetic ancestry cluster associated with self-reported Caucasian donors. The T cell repertoires of under 700 subjects were profiled by immunosequencing and related to cytomegalovirus serostatus. Four or five DR-DQ haplotypes were handled as single units for association and clustering, since linkage in the cohort was strong. Among 398 genotyped donors of the cohort, an average of approximately 250,000 unique TCR beta nucleotide sequences were sequenced per donor, about a sixth of them non-productive. HLA typing included class I and class II loci at four-digit resolution. In a later analysis, previously published TCR beta repertoires from several hundred donors were re-analyzed and high-resolution HLA genotyping was added so that TCR occurrence patterns could be studied. In the later analysis, no new phenotypic data were used to find candidate immune exposures; instead, reliance was placed on TCR beta sequences and their occurrence across donors. Every discovery cohort repertoire had been produced on one sequencing platform. An early release covering roughly 600 HLA-typed donors comprised approximately 300 gigabases of sequencing data and roughly 86 million unique TCR sequences. The study was designed to test whether signatures of past pathogen exposure could be identified by cataloging public T cell receptors. An earlier analysis of fewer than 750 of the donors used high-throughput TCR beta sequencing to judge whether each TCR beta V gene segment behaved as functional or pseudogenic. Besides the first cohort of roughly 660 subjects, a separate validation cohort made up of roughly 130 different subjects was used. High-throughput TCR immunosequencing, statistical association of individual TCRs with disease status, and machine learning were combined to predict cytomegalovirus infection status. Genome-wide SNP genotypes for about three fifths of the 666 donors were used in a later genetic analysis, which treated that subset as a discovery cohort. Donor age, sex, ethnicity and CMV serostatus were compiled alongside the repertoire data. Typing coverage differed by locus: A, B, C, DRB1 and DQB1 were typed in about 620-640 donors, DQA1 in 522, DPA1 in some 610, and DPB1 in around 440.

Broad study findings and their caveats: In a later genetic analysis, a missense DCLRE1C variant was associated with V-gene and J-gene trimming of TCR beta chains, and the association was replicated in an independent cohort. The classifier was reported to diagnose cytomegalovirus status with high specificity and sensitivity in both the original and validation cohorts. For the cohort, immune exposure information was limited to CMV serostatus. In an earlier analysis of 500 to 650 of the donors, most TCR beta V segments appeared in productive rearrangements about 87% or about 30% of the time, broadly matching IMGT annotations. Across donors, most TCR sequences were observed very rarely, whereas some public TCRs were present in many individuals. According to a later analysis, TCR association rates differed among HLA loci, with DRB1 alleles showing the most associated TCRs and HLA-C alleles showing the fewest. The study listed approximately 160 TCR beta chains as associated with cytomegalovirus. According to the authors, the approach could potentially be generalized to other disease states and immunological phenotypes. A later analysis found that most CMV-associated TCR beta chains appeared HLA-restricted, with HLA associations seemingly driven largely by CMV exposure. According to a later analysis, parvovirus B19, influenza, CMV and Epstein-Barr virus appeared linked to several top co-occurrence clusters. In this cohort, only TCR beta chains were sequenced, and detectable features were limited by the absence of alpha or paired-chain data. A few of the identified cytomegalovirus-associated TCR beta chains were confirmed in vitro to be specific for cytomegalovirus antigens. A cluster of highly shared sequence variants was judged likely to be a technical artifact of the sequencing pipeline. Because HLA typing was unavailable for some donors at each locus, only the typed subset was used in association tests. In a later genetic analysis, fewer N-insertions in productive TCRs were reported among donors in an Asian-associated ancestry cluster than the roughly 700-donor mean. A further reported finding was that TCR beta sequences accurately predicted the HLA-A and HLA-B alleles for most subjects in the first cohort. Sequencing depth was assumed to be roughly uniform across donors in the presence/absence analyses, though that assumption may not hold. A later analysis found that HLA-associated TCR beta chains were more clonally expanded and had lower generation probabilities than equally common non-associated chains. Linkage disequilibrium might explain the correlated functional status among segregating V segments, but an unknown experimental factor could not be ruled out. Approximately 16 rarely observed V segments, including chromosome 9 orphons, were excluded from the earlier analysis of approximately 600 of the donors because counts were too low. Assigning TCR associations to individual alleles was difficult when HLA alleles, especially DR and DQ, strongly co-occurred. A later analysis associated 16,951 TCR beta sequences with specific HLA alleles at a false discovery rate of 0.05. Some IMGT-functional V segments, including TRBV6-2 and TRBV6-3, could not be told apart with the 87-base-pair reads, so those segments were excluded.

In total, over 600 healthy bone marrow donors made up the cohort. Cohort members were all nominally healthy when sampled, although unrecorded immune exposures were likely present. The donor was CMV seronegative and was included in the group of about 350 seronegative cohort members. Every donor gave a peripheral blood sample, and the peripheral blood mononuclear cells from that sample were used for TCR beta sequencing. Genomic DNA extraction from the blood cell samples was performed with the Qiagen DNeasy Blood Extraction Kit. The receptor library was made with the immunoSEQ multiplex PCR assay. A mixture of 60 forward primers for TCR Vbeta segments and 13 reverse primers for TCR Jbeta segments was used in the multiplex PCR. A multiplex PCR assay on genomic DNA amplified the CDR3 region of rearranged TCR beta genes. The amplified TCR beta libraries were sequenced on the Illumina HiSeq System as 87-base-pair reads. The authors' analysis ran thus. A later analysis tallied 75 million to 95 million unique TCR beta chains across the 666 repertoires, and some 12 million of those chains were shared by two or more donors. To remove PCR and sequencing errors, raw reads were error-corrected and collapsed into unique sequences using a nearest-neighbor algorithm that merged closely related sequences. Alignment of CDR3 sequences to IMGT reference sequences was used to assign V, D and J gene segments. For a sequence to be retained, a match of at least six nucleotides to both a V gene segment and a J gene segment was required. Rearrangements were classified as productive when the CDR3 lacked stop codons and remained in frame with V and J, and all other rearrangements were classified as non-productive. Following IMGT convention, CDR3 was defined as the stretch from the second conserved V-encoded cysteine up to the conserved J-encoded phenylalanine. The earlier analysis of 500 to 600 of the donors excluded sequences that lacked an unambiguous match to a single V gene segment. In an earlier analysis of roughly 600 of the donors, a V segment was called functional when productive rearrangements were above 56.7%, and segregating when the standard deviation between donors exceeded 5%. To diagnose cytomegalovirus status from the catalog of TCR beta chain sequences, a statistical classification framework was built. In a later analysis, TCR nucleotide sequences were compared against IMGT/GENE-DB human TR gene sequences so that V and J genes could be assigned. In a later analysis, CDR3 sequences and most-parsimonious VDJ recombination scenarios were assigned using the TCRdist pipeline. In a later analysis, each TCR beta chain was defined by its CDR3 amino acid sequence together with its V-gene family, and reads without a unique V-gene family were excluded. As a way to deal with suspected cross-contamination and a sequencing artifact, a later analysis dropped 450 to 600 nucleotide sequences that were highly shared and had low generation probability. A later analysis calculated a clonal expansion index for each public chain from normalized within-repertoire ranks of inferred template counts. A later analysis computed generation probabilities with a VDJ recombination model fitted to out-of-frame rearrangements, and checked the results against IGoR. In a later analysis, hypergeometric tests were used to score TCR-TCR, TCR-HLA and TCR-CMV co-occurrence, with a repertoire-size bias correction applied to TCR pairs. To estimate false discovery rates, a later analysis permuted the HLA or CMV assignments 20 times. In a later analysis, co-occurring TCRs were grouped with DBSCAN, and TCRdist sequence similarity was added when clustering was performed within HLA-allele-positive subsets. Repertoires with fewer than 30,000 or more than 120,000 public chains were left out of co-occurrence clustering, as were a handful of repertoires with anomalous nucleotide sharing. Not all clones reach the TCRdb copy of this immuneACCESS table, which keeps in-frame sequences only. Checked studies attribute under half of the gap to unresolved V genes and leave the rest unexplained. The V and J calls and clone size were taken over from that table, and D and trimming were inferred from the DNA. Present in this sample are around 180,000 clones, about four fifths of which were seen just once. The ten most abundant clones make up around 0.24% of the sample.

Clipping removes 5 bases from V and 11 bases from J, with 14 as the unmatched junction base count. CDR1 and CDR2 are read off the germline V gene as SQVTM and ANQGSEA. The CDR3 has 14 amino acids, counting the end cysteine and phenylalanine. Here the CDR3 DNA is all that survives: 42 bases in frame from base 1. Sequenced sample: PBMCs. The TCR originated in a boy younger than 18 in good health and CMV-seronegative. The V and J genes are TRBV29-1 and TRBJ2-5; TRBD1 agrees with 10 junctional bases. The CDR3 sequence is CSVLRSGQGREQYF. The sequenced DNA is TGCAGCGTTCTTCGTTCGGGACAGGGGAGGGAGCAGTACTTC.